The entry that follows covers one TCR beta chain sequence. What it binds is not known. The sample is drawn from a study of shared clonotypes between healthy human individuals. Broader study findings: Only blood was sampled; tissue repertoires likely differ. Larger estimated richness was generally recorded for naive subsets relative to memory subsets.

Repertoires were generated with immunoSEQ multiplex PCR, while TCRdb's copy carries only in-frame clones and drops some. The sample lists 1.6 million or so clones, approximately 98.5% occurring once. Donors, without exception, were Caucasian adults residing in Nashville, Tennessee. Naive CD4+ cells were CD45RA-selected; the remaining cells were memory. The source material was naive CD4+ T cells sorted from blood. This sample's subset: CD45RA+ positively selected. The receptor was derived from a man aged 25 to 40 in good health.

CDR3 DNA sequence: TGTGCCAGCAGGTCCCGGGAGACCGGGGAGCTGTTTTTT. This translates into CASRSRETGELFF. J is TRBJ2-2 and V is TRBV2; D might be TRBD2 (6 bases). V was shortened by 6 bases and J by 5 bases, with 10 bases between the two germline ends. CDR1 and CDR2 (germline): SNHLY, FYNNEI. The CDR3 extends over 13 amino acids.